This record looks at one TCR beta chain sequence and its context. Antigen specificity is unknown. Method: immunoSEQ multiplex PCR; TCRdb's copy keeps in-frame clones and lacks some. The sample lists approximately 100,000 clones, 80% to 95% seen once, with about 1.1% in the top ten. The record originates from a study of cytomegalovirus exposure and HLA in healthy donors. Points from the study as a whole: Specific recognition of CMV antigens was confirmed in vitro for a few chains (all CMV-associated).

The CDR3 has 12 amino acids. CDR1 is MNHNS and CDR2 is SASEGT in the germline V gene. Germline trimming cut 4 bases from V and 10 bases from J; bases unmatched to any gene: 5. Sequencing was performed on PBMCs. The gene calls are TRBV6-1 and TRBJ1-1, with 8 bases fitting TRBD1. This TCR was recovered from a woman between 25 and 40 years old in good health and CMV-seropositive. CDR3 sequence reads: CASSVDRARAFF. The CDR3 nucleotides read TGTGCCAGCAGTGTGGACAGGGCGCGAGCTTTCTTT.